This TCR beta chain derives from a study of PD-L1 blockade in urothelial cancer (dated by TCRdb to about 2017). With respect to the entire study: All patients started therapy in about 2014 and received atezolizumab 1,200 mg intravenously every 3 weeks. Twenty-five of 29 patients were identified as males with urothelial cancer of bladder origin, and a prior smoking history was reported by 18 of 29 patients. Patients had an ECOG performance status of 0 or 1 and had received between 0 and 3 prior chemotherapy regimens. Blood samples were analyzed at two time points: 3 weeks after treatment start (second dose) and 6 weeks after treatment start. Blood samples gave a median of about 150,000 T cells and some 83,000 unique TCRs, with a median clonality of roughly 0.08. The study, an exploratory multi-omic analysis, examined somatic, immune and clinical correlates of response to PD-L1 blockade with atezolizumab in urothelial cancer. Pretreatment tumor samples, along with matched peripheral blood serially collected before and after atezolizumab treatment, were subjected to TCR sequencing. Durable clinical benefit was defined as progression-free survival longer than 6 months, and TCR features were also tested against progression-free and overall survival. In the same patients, whole exome sequencing and RNA sequencing of pretreatment tumors were performed in addition to TCR sequencing. Durable clinical benefit was achieved by nine patients but not by the remaining 20. Just over 28 patients had pretreatment blood TCR-seq, around 25 had at least one posttreatment blood collection, and around 25 had tumor TCR-seq.

A note on this clone: The specificity of this receptor is unknown. Base qualities are not provided; no much larger clone lies one nucleotide away.

What the work shows at the level of the full study, not this receptor alone: Because the sample size was small (n of about 30) and many of the analyses were exploratory, the results are meant to be hypothesis-generating. Greater expansion of tumor-associated TCR clones in peripheral blood 3 weeks after the start of treatment was observed in patients with durable benefit (n of about 24, p = 0.022). Improved progression-free and overall survival was found to be associated with pretreatment peripheral blood TCR clonality below the median.

The CDR3, cysteine through phenylalanine, is 11 amino acids long. Only the CDR3 DNA stays, 33 bases, in frame from base 1. Deletion took 5 bases off V and 2 bases off J, with a span of 6 bases between the germline ends. CDR1 and CDR2, per the germline V gene, are SQVTM and ANQGSEA. The meaning of the sample's time point label: pretreatment peripheral blood. The cohort comprised 30 or so patients with locally advanced or metastatic urothelial carcinoma treated at Memorial Sloan Kettering on a trial protocol. Peripheral blood mononuclear cells were collected pretreatment and during treatment, with between 1 and 8 total time points obtained per patient. The Qiagen DNeasy Blood extraction kit was used to purify genomic DNA from total PBMCs and tumor samples. PBMCs were collected pretreatment and during treatment, and were isolated and stored as previously described. Synthetic TCR analog templates were spiked into each PCR to estimate absolute template abundance from read counts. Using the immunoSEQ assay, TCRbeta CDR3 regions were amplified from genomic DNA with bias-controlled V and J gene primers. Rearranged TCRbeta segments were sequenced at approximately 20X coverage. As for how the authors treated the data: Sequencing errors were corrected by clustering, and CDR3s were annotated against IMGT so that V, D and J genes could be assigned. Downstream analyses used only productive TCRbeta rearrangements, leaving out any out-of-frame or stop-codon sequences. Clonality was calculated as one minus the Shannon entropy normalized by the log of the number of unique productive sequences. Clones differing between time points or between blood and tumor were identified by Fisher's exact test with Benjamini-Hochberg correction at adjusted p below 0.01. Held by TCRdb, this immuneACCESS table contains in-frame sequences only and omits some clones. Under half of the omission traces to an unresolved V gene where checked; the cause of the rest is unknown. That table supplies the V and J calls and clone size; D and trimming were determined from the DNA. The sample includes tens of thousands of clones, with roughly four fifths observed a single time. The leading ten clones occupy roughly 6.4% of the sample.

Sample: PBMCs, taken around atezolizumab (anti-PD-L1) treatment. The receptor chain draws on TRBV29-1 and TRBJ2-5; the D region possibly corresponds to TRBD1 (5 bases align). The source is a man aged 60 to 75 with urothelial cancer. This receptor carries the CDR3 CSVNRQETQYF. In nucleotide form, the sequence is TGCAGCGTTAACAGGCAAGAGACCCAGTACTTC.